This TCR beta chain was identified during a study of memory CD4+ T cells and cytomegalovirus serostatus. Study-wide background: Healthy Belgian adult donors included nine or ten CMV-positive and 24 CMV-negative people.

Study findings and constraints: CD4+ memory repertoires contained about 40% of the roughly 160 reported CMV TCRbeta sequences. The CMV-associated TCR signature appears largely within the CD4+ memory repertoire.

Single viable CD3+CD4+CD8-CD45RO+ cells were sorted as the memory CD4+ T cells. Total CD4+ T cells were enriched by CD4 positive selection. Measured with immunoSEQ multiplex PCR; TCRdb has only the in-frame clones, and not every one. The table records under 75,000 clones, around 80% of them present only once. Details on this clone: Its antigen remains unidentified.

V was cut by 10 bases and J by 0 bases, with 10 bases left in between. Per the germline V gene, CDR1 is SEHNR and CDR2 is FQNEAQ (reference sequence). This CDR3 is 13 amino acids long. The source material was memory CD4+ T cells from blood. The chain is built from TRBV7-9 and TRBJ2-1; D is uncertain. The sequence was obtained from an adult in good health and CMV-seronegative. Some clones in this sample may be carry-over from other donors' samples. The CDR3 coding sequence is TGTGCCACCGCCCTGAGCTCCTACAATGAGCAGTTCTTC. Protein sequence: CATALSSYNEQFF.